Listed below are T cell receptor beta chains from one sample, sequenced in a study of blood T cell repertoires in COVID-19. Data came from immunoSEQ multiplex PCR; TCRdb stores just in-frame clones and leaves some out. The repertoire holds about 170,000 clones, around 89% seen once, with 2% to 2.5% in the top ten. Specimen: peripheral blood. The receptors stem from a man in his fifties or sixties who had recovered from COVID-19. CDR3s include the opening cysteine and the closing phenylalanine or tryptophan. D genes are given only for firm matches. The size of a clone is reported for some rows only, either as once, few or many, or as a class for expanded clones.

v_call: TRBV6-5
clone_size: .
j_call: TRBJ2-7
d_call: .
cdr3_nt: TGTGCCAGCAGTTCTGTCTACGAGCAGTACTTC
cdr3_aa: CASSSVYEQYF

v_call: TRBV2
clone_size: .
j_call: TRBJ1-1
d_call: .
cdr3_nt: TGTGCCAGCATGCTGGGGGGAGGGAACACTGAAGCTTTCTTT
cdr3_aa: CASMLGGGNTEAFF

v_call: TRBV6-6
clone_size: .
j_call: TRBJ2-2
d_call: .
cdr3_nt: TGTGCCAGCAGTTACCAGTCAGGGAACACCGGGGAGCTGTTTTTT
cdr3_aa: CASSYQSGNTGELFF

v_call: TRBV4-3
clone_size: .
j_call: TRBJ2-5
d_call: TRBD2
cdr3_nt: TGCGCCAGCAGCCAAGATTACGGGGGGAGGAGGACCCAGTACTTC
cdr3_aa: CASSQDYGGRRTQYF

v_call: TRBV6-5
clone_size: .
j_call: TRBJ2-3
d_call: TRBD2
cdr3_nt: TGTGCCAGCAGTTACTCCCGGGGGGAGAGAAATACGCAGTATTTT
cdr3_aa: CASSYSRGERNTQYF

v_call: TRBV7-6
clone_size: .
j_call: TRBJ2-7
d_call: TRBD2
cdr3_nt: TGTGCCAGCAGCTTAGGATCTTCGGCGGGGGGGATCTACGAGCAGTACTTC
cdr3_aa: CASSLGSSAGGIYEQYF

v_call: TRBV4-2
clone_size: .
j_call: TRBJ2-5
d_call: .
cdr3_nt: TGTGCCAGCAGCCAAGTCGGACTGTCGCGGGAGACCCAGTACTTC
cdr3_aa: CASSQVGLSRETQYF

v_call: TRBV5-1
clone_size: .
j_call: TRBJ2-1
d_call: TRBD2
cdr3_nt: TGCGCCAGCAGCTTGGGGCCAGCGGGAGGATTTGCCAGCTCCTACAATGAGCAGTTCTTC
cdr3_aa: CASSLGPAGGFASSYNEQFF

v_call: TRBV5-1
clone_size: .
j_call: TRBJ1-1
d_call: .
cdr3_nt: TGCGCCAGCAGCTTGGATCAGGGCAGGACTGAAGCTTTCTTT
cdr3_aa: CASSLDQGRTEAFF

v_call: TRBV5-5
clone_size: .
j_call: TRBJ2-6
d_call: TRBD1
cdr3_nt: TGTGCCAGCAGCTTGGGGACAGGGACTGGGGCCAACGTCCTGACTTTC
cdr3_aa: CASSLGTGTGANVLTF

v_call: TRBV5-8
clone_size: .
j_call: TRBJ2-6
d_call: TRBD1
cdr3_nt: TGTGCCAGCAGCATACAGGGGGTTGGGGCCAACGTCCTGACTTTC
cdr3_aa: CASSIQGVGANVLTF

v_call: TRBV29-1
clone_size: .
j_call: TRBJ2-3
d_call: .
cdr3_nt: TGCAGCGTTGAAGACCCGGGCCGGGGAGTAGATACGCAGTATTTT
cdr3_aa: CSVEDPGRGVDTQYF

v_call: TRBV5-5
clone_size: .
j_call: TRBJ1-1
d_call: .
cdr3_nt: TGTGCCAGCAGCTTGGCAGGGGCGGCCACTGAAGCTTTCTTT
cdr3_aa: CASSLAGAATEAFF

v_call: TRBV9
clone_size: few
j_call: TRBJ2-7
d_call: .
cdr3_nt: TGTGCCAGCAGCGTAGGACTAGAGGAGTACTACGAGCAGTACTTC
cdr3_aa: CASSVGLEEYYEQYF

v_call: TRBV24-1
clone_size: .
j_call: TRBJ2-5
d_call: TRBD1
cdr3_nt: TGTGCCACCAGCCCCTCCCCGCGACAGGGGCATCTGGAGACCCAGTACTTC
cdr3_aa: CATSPSPRQGHLETQYF

v_call: TRBV6-1
clone_size: .
j_call: TRBJ2-5
d_call: TRBD2
cdr3_nt: TGTGCCAGCAGTGGCCTGGGTGGTAGCGGGGGTGAGACCCAGTACTTC
cdr3_aa: CASSGLGGSGGETQYF

v_call: TRBV28
clone_size: .
j_call: TRBJ1-3
d_call: .
cdr3_nt: TGTGCCAGCAGTAGCGAGGGCAGAAACACCATATATTTT
cdr3_aa: CASSSEGRNTIYF

v_call: TRBV6-5
clone_size: .
j_call: TRBJ1-1
d_call: TRBD1
cdr3_nt: TGTGCCAGCATACGACAGGGGTGGGGAACTGAAGCTTTCTTT
cdr3_aa: CASIRQGWGTEAFF

v_call: TRBV6-4
clone_size: .
j_call: TRBJ1-5
d_call: TRBD1
cdr3_nt: TGTGCCAGCAGTGAGACAGGGGGCGCAGGGGGTCAGCCCCAGCATTTT
cdr3_aa: CASSETGGAGGQPQHF

v_call: TRBV6-6
clone_size: .
j_call: TRBJ1-1
d_call: TRBD1
cdr3_nt: TGTGCCAGCAGGACCACAGGGGACACTGAAGCTTTCTTT
cdr3_aa: CASRTTGDTEAFF

v_call: TRBV9
clone_size: .
j_call: TRBJ2-1
d_call: TRBD2
cdr3_nt: TGTGCCAGCAGCCCAGAGGGAGGGAGCTCCTACAATGAGCAGTTCTTC
cdr3_aa: CASSPEGGSSYNEQFF

v_call: TRBV7-8
clone_size: .
j_call: TRBJ2-5
d_call: .
cdr3_nt: TGTGCCAGCAGCCCACGGGGTCGGGAGACCCAGTACTTC
cdr3_aa: CASSPRGRETQYF